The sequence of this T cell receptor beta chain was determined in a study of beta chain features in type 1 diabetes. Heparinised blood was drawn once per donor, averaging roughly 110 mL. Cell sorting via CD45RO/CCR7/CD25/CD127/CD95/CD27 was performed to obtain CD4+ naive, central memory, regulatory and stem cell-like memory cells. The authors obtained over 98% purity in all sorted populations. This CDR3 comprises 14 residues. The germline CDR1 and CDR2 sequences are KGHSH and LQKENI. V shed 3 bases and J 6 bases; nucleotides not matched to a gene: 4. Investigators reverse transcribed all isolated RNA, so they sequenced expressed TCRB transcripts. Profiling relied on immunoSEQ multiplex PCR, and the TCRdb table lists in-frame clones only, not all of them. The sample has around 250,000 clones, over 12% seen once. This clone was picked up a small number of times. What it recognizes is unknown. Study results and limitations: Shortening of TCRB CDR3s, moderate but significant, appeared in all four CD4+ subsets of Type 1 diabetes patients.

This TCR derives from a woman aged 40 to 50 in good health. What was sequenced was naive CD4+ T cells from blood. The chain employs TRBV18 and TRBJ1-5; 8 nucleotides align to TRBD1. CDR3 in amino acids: CASSPQGATQPQHF. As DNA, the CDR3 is TGTGCCAGCTCACCCCAGGGGGCCACTCAGCCCCAGCATTTT.